This T cell receptor (beta chain) was sequenced in a study of T cell changes during pregnancy in multiple sclerosis. Sequenced by immunoSEQ multiplex PCR; TCRdb stores in-frame clones only, minus some. The sample includes tens of thousands of clones, approximately 92% seen only once; the top ten take over 2.5%. Germline loops: CDR1 SNHLY, CDR2 FYNNEI. The V segment lost 1 base and the J segment 5 bases; nucleotides outside the gene matches: 10. This CDR3 comprises 16 residues. This clone is a singleton in its sample. The V call is TRBV2, the J call TRBJ1-1; the match to TRBD1 covers 7 bases. The sequence came from a female donor in good health, enrolled as a control in a pregnancy study. This sample comprised peripheral blood, obtained in the third trimester of pregnancy. This CDR3 is CASSEDRGRMRTEAFF. CDR3 sequence (DNA): TGTGCCAGCAGTGAAGACAGGGGCCGGATGAGGACTGAAGCTTTCTTT.